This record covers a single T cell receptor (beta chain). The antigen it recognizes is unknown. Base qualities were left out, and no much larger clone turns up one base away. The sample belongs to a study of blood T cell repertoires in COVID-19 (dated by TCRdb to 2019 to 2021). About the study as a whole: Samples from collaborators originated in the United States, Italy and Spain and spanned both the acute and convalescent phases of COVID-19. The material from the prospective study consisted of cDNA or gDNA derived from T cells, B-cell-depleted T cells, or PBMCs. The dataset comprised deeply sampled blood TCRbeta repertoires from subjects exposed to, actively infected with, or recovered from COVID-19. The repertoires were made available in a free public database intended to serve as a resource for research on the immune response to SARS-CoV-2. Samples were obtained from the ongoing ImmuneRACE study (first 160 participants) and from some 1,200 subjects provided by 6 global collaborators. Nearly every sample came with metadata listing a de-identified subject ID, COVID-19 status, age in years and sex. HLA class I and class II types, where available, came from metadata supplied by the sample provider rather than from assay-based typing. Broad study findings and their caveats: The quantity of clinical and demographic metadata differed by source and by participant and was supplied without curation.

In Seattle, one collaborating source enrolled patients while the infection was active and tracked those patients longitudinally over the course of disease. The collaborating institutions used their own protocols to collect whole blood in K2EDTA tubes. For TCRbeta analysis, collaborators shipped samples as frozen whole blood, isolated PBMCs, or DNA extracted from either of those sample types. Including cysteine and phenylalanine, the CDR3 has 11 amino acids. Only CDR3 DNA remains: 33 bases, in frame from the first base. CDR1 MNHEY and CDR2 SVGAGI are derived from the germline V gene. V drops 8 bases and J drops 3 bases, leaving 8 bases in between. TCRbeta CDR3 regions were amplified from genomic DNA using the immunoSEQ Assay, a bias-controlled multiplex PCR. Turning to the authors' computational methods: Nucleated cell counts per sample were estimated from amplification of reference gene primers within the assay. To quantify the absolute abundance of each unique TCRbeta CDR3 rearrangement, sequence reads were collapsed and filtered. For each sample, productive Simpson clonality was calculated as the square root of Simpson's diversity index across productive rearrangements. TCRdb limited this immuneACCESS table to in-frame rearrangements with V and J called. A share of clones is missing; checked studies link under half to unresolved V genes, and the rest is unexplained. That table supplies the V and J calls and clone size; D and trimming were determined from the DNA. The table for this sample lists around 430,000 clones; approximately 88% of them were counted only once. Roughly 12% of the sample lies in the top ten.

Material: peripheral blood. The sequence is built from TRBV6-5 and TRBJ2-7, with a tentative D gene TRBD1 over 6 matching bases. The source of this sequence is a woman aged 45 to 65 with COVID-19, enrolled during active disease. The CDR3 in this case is CASGQLYEQYF. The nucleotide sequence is TGTGCCAGCGGACAGCTCTACGAGCAGTACTTC.